This is a list of T cell receptor beta chains from one sample in a study of shared clonotypes between healthy human individuals. Produced via immunoSEQ multiplex PCR; TCRdb's table is partial and in-frame only. The sample carries roughly 1,500,000 clones, 95% to 99% recorded once. Sequencing was performed on naive CD4+ T cells sorted from blood. The receptor source for this set is a man in his thirties or forties in good health. CDR3s include the opening cysteine and the closing phenylalanine or tryptophan. D genes are given only for firm matches. A clone size is listed for some rows: how often the clone was seen (once, few, many), or a class if it is expanded.

j_call | d_call | cdr3_length | clone_size | v_call | cdr3_nt | cdr3_aa
TRBJ1-5 | - | 12 | - | TRBV19 | TGTGCCAGTAGTGTGGGACAACAGCCCCAGCATTTT | CASSVGQQPQHF
TRBJ1-5 | - | 13 | - | TRBV2 | TGTGCCAGCCGGTGGGACGGCAATCAGCCCCAGCATTTT | CASRWDGNQPQHF
TRBJ1-5 | - | 15 | - | TRBV15 | TGTGCCACCAGCAACGGGATCCAGGAAACCCAGCCCCAGCATTTT | CATSNGIQETQPQHF
TRBJ1-3 | - | 14 | - | TRBV19 | TGTGCCAGTAGCCAAACAATTACTGGAAACACCATATATTTT | CASSQTITGNTIYF
TRBJ2-1 | - | 14 | - | TRBV5-6 | TGTGCCAGCAGCTTAACGGGACTGATCAATGAGCAGTTCTTC | CASSLTGLINEQFF
TRBJ2-7 | - | 13 | - | TRBV18 | TGTGCCAGCTCACCAATGACAGGTCAGGAGCAGTACTTC | CASSPMTGQEQYF
TRBJ2-7 | - | 14 | - | TRBV18 | TGTGCCAGCTCACAAGACAGAATCTCCTACGAGCAGTACTTC | CASSQDRISYEQYF
TRBJ2-7 | TRBD2 | 16 | - | TRBV19 | TGTGCCAGTAGTAGGTCGCTAGCGGGAGATCGATACGAGCAGTACTTC | CASSRSLAGDRYEQYF
TRBJ2-2 | - | 17 | - | TRBV7-9 | TGTGCCAGCAGGGCTGACCTAGGGAAGGGGGATACCGGGGAGCTGTTTTTT | CASRADLGKGDTGELFF
TRBJ2-7 | - | 11 | - | TRBV5-5 | TGTGCCAGCAGCTTTCTACGTGAGCAGTACTTC | CASSFLREQYF
TRBJ2-2 | TRBD2 | 17 | once | TRBV14 | TGTGCCAGCAGCCAATTTCGACTAGCGGGAAACACCGGGGAGCTGTTTTTT | CASSQFRLAGNTGELFF
TRBJ2-7 | TRBD1 | 14 | - | TRBV2 | TGTGCCAGCAGTGAGGGGACAGGGTCGTACGAGCAGTACTTC | CASSEGTGSYEQYF
TRBJ2-7 | TRBD1 | 14 | - | TRBV7-8 | TGTGCCAGCAGCCGAGGGGGACAGGGCTACGAGCAGTACTTC | CASSRGGQGYEQYF
TRBJ1-1 | - | 15 | - | TRBV18 | TGTGCCAGCTCACCACACGTCAGCGAGAACACTGAAGCTTTCTTT | CASSPHVSENTEAFF
TRBJ2-7 | - | 16 | - | TRBV5-4 | TGTGCCAGCAGCTCAGAACTTTTGCGGGCGGGTTACGAGCAGTACTTC | CASSSELLRAGYEQYF
TRBJ2-1 | - | 16 | - | TRBV7-2 | TGTGCCAGCAGCTTGAGTTCAACGGGAGTGAACAATGAGCAGTTCTTC | CASSLSSTGVNNEQFF
TRBJ2-7 | - | 14 | - | TRBV5-1 | TGCGCCAGCAGCTTGGATAGCGGAGGGTTGGAGCAGTACTTC | CASSLDSGGLEQYF
TRBJ2-7 | TRBD2 | 14 | - | TRBV18 | TGTGCCAGCTCACCAAGGCGGGAGAGCTACGAGCAGTACTTC | CASSPRRESYEQYF
TRBJ1-3 | - | 14 | - | TRBV6-5 | TGTGCCAGCAGTCCCACAGGGCTTGGAAACACCATATATTTT | CASSPTGLGNTIYF
TRBJ2-3 | TRBD2 | 17 | - | TRBV11-2 | TGTGCCAGCAGCTATGAACCGGGACTAGTGATCACAGATACGCAGTATTTT | CASSYEPGLVITDTQYF
TRBJ2-3 | - | 14 | - | TRBV19 | TGTGCCAGTAGTCCGTCAGTTAGCACAGATACGCAGTATTTT | CASSPSVSTDTQYF
TRBJ2-4 | - | 15 | once | TRBV11-2 | TGTGCCAGCAGCTCCCCTACAGGGTTGGGGTTGGTTCAGTACTTC | CASSSPTGLGLVQYF